This T cell receptor beta chain was captured by sequencing in a study of T-cell reconstitution after alpha-beta-depleted transplantation in children. Preparation of the TCRbeta library used unique molecular identifiers. Using its own MiXCR run on the PCR reads, TCRdb lists one record per CDR3 protein. This table holds 400,000 to 500,000 distinct CDR3 sequences, roughly a tenth found once. This CDR3 has 15 amino acids. V dropped 0 bases and J dropped 6 bases, with 17 bases sitting between them. Germline CDR1 and CDR2: SQVTM and ANQGSEA. Specimen: PBMCs from the stem cell graft donor, collected from the stem cell graft. The TCR sequence derives from a human donor who donated a stem cell graft to a child with acute myeloid leukemia. The J gene is TRBJ2-5, the V gene TRBV29-1; D remains unclear. This CDR3 reads CSVEERERAVQTQYF. The CDR3, as DNA: TGCAGCGTTGAAGAGCGAGAACGCGCCGTGCAGACCCAGTACTTC.